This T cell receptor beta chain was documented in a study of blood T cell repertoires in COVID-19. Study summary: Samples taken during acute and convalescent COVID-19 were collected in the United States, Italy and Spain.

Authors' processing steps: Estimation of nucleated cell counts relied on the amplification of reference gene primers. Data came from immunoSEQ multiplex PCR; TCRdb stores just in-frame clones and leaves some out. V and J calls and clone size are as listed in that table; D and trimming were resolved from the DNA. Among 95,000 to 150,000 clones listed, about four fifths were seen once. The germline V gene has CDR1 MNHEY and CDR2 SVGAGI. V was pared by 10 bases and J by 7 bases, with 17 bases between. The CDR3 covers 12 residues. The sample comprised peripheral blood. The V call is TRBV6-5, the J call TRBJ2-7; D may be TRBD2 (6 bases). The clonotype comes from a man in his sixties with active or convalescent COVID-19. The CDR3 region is CATSGDWGEQYF. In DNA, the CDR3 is TGTGCCACCTCGGGGGATTGGGGTGAGCAGTACTTC.